Presented here are 20 T cell receptor beta chains from one specimen sequenced in a study of technical replicates of blood from a handful of donors. The protocol was immunoSEQ multiplex PCR, while the TCRdb copy is restricted to in-frame clones and leaves out a portion. Among tens of thousands of clones listed, around nine tenths were seen once. The material sequenced was T cells isolated from PBMCs. Receptor source: a human donor in good health.

The rearrangement uses TRBV5-1 and TRBJ1-1; D is perhaps TRBD1 (6 bases). The germline gives CDR1 SGHRS, CDR2 YFSETQ. V shed 0 bases and J shed 5 bases, with 11 bases lying between them. This CDR3 has 14 amino acids. The CDR3 nucleotides are TGCGCCAGCAGCTTGGAGGCGGGGGCGACTGAAGCTTTCTTT. This sequence encodes CASSLEAGATEAFF.

This clone showed up just once. This chain joins TRBV28 and TRBJ2-5; D is perhaps TRBD1 (5 bases). V lost 8 bases to trimming and J lost 4 bases, with 20 bases between them. The CDR3 runs 15 residues. CDR1 is MDHEN, CDR2 SYDVKM, per germline. The CDR3 coding sequence is TGTGCCAGCTCTTACGGAACTGACAGATCAGAGACCCAGTACTTC. Translating gives CASSYGTDRSETQYF.

This rearrangement joins TRBV28 to TRBJ1-1, with 7 bases fitting TRBD1. This CDR3 contains 14 residues. Looked up from germline, CDR1 is MDHEN and CDR2 is SYDVKM. Trimming took 3 bases from V and 3 from J; bases not matched to a gene: 4. CDR3 sequence: CASSFDREYTEAFF. CDR3 DNA sequence: TGTGCCAGCAGTTTCGACAGGGAATACACTGAAGCTTTCTTT.

The chain combines TRBV28 with TRBJ2-5; 9 bases map to TRBD1. Germline V CDR1 and CDR2: MDHEN, SYDVKM. Germline trimming cut 6 bases from V and 8 bases from J; bases unmatched to any gene: 13. This CDR3 is 15 amino acids long. CDR3 sequence (DNA): TGTGCCAGCAGCTACTATAGGACAGGGGAAGGCACCCAGTACTTC. This encodes CASSYYRTGEGTQYF.

The chain is built from TRBV7-9 and TRBJ1-1; weak D call: TRBD1 (6 bases). The CDR3 extends over 13 amino acids. Germline values: CDR1 SEHNR, CDR2 FQNEAQ (reference sequence). V was clipped by 4 bases and J by 10 bases, with 16 bases between them. CDR3 sequence: CASSSRQASSAFF. As DNA, the CDR3 is TGTGCCAGCAGCTCCCGACAGGCCTCCTCAGCTTTCTTT.

The chain is built from TRBV4-1 and TRBJ2-7; 10 bases align to TRBD2. Trimming cost V 3 bases and J 2 bases; bases outside gene matches: 7. Germline loops: CDR1 MGHRA, CDR2 YSYEKL. CDR3 length: 16 amino acids. The CDR3 DNA reads TGCGCCAGCAGCCATGCCGGGACTAGCGCTGCCTACGAGCAGTACTTC. Its translation is CASSHAGTSAAYEQYF.

The chain couples TRBV7-3 to TRBJ2-1; D is perhaps TRBD2 (5 bases). The CDR3 consists of 15 residues. CDR1 SGHTA and CDR2 FQGTGA come from the germline V gene. Trimming shortened V by 3 bases and J by 4 bases, and 13 bases separated the two germline ends. The CDR3, as DNA: TGTGCCAGCAGCTTTGACTATCAGTCGTACAATGAGCAGTTCTTC. Its protein is CASSFDYQSYNEQFF.

V usage is TRBV19 and J usage is TRBJ1-5; D unclear. Germline V CDR1 and CDR2: LNHDA, SQIVND (reference sequence). V was trimmed by 3 bases and J by 6 bases, leaving 12 bases between them. The CDR3 is 14 residues long. Written as DNA, the CDR3 is TGTGCCAGTAGTATGAGGGTCGAGGGTCAGCCCCAGCATTTT. It translates to CASSMRVEGQPQHF.

This clone is a singleton in its sample. J is TRBJ1-2 and V is TRBV6-6; 9 bases line up with TRBD1. The CDR3 is made up of 16 amino acids. Germline CDR1 and CDR2: MNHNY and SVGAGI (reference sequence). After removal of 8 bases from V and 4 bases from J, the junction contained 14 bases not matched to a gene. CDR3 nucleotide sequence: TGTGCCAGCTGGAGTGGACAGGGGAGATATGGCTATGGCTACACCTTC. This gives the protein CASWSGQGRYGYGYTF.

This sequence joins TRBV6-5 and TRBJ2-1, with 8 bases identical to TRBD2. The CDR3 contains 16 residues. The V gene end was trimmed by 0 bases and the J gene end by 8 bases; junction bases not matched to a gene: 9. Germline CDR1 and CDR2: MNHEY and SVGAGI. Written as DNA, the CDR3 is TGTGCCAGCAGTTACTCGAAAGCGGGAGATTTCTATGAGCAGTTCTTC. Protein sequence: CASSYSKAGDFYEQFF.

V gene TRBV11-2 combines with J gene TRBJ1-1, with 7 bases matching TRBD1. The junction had 8 bases not matched to a gene; V was cut back by 5 bases and J by 11 bases. From germline, CDR1 is SGHAT and CDR2 FQNNGV. This CDR3 is 12 amino acids long. CDR3 residues: CASSATGVRAFF. For the CDR3, the DNA is TGTGCCAGCAGCGCTACAGGGGTCAGGGCTTTCTTT.

V is TRBV30 and J is TRBJ2-7; D ambiguous. The V gene's germline CDR1 is GTSNPN and CDR2 SVGIG (reference sequence). Trimming pared 2 bases from V and 6 bases from J, leaving 8 bases between. CDR3 length: 11 residues. CDR3 DNA: TGTGCCTGGAGTCTAAGCGCCGAGCAGTACTTC. Protein: CAWSLSAEQYF.

The chain is built from TRBV7-8 and TRBJ2-7; a possible D gene is TRBD2 (5 bases). The CDR3 sequence is 13 residues long. Trimming pared 5 bases from V and 5 bases from J, leaving 13 bases between. Germline-derived CDR1 and CDR2 are SGHVS and FQNEAQ. In nucleotides, the CDR3 is TGTGCCAGCAGCCCTCGGGGTTCGAACGAGCAGTACTTC. Translation: CASSPRGSNEQYF.

The V call is TRBV2, the J call TRBJ2-1; D might be TRBD2 (6 bases). From germline, CDR1 is SNHLY and CDR2 FYNNEI. The CDR3 contains 15 residues. Trimming left V 8 bases short and J 2 bases short, with 16 bases between. CDR3 DNA: TGTGCCAGCCTTCCCGGGAGCGCCGCCTACAATGAGCAGTTCTTC. It is translated as CASLPGSAAYNEQFF.

This clone occurred a few times. V and J are TRBV10-3 and TRBJ1-1; D unresolved. The CDR3 length is 14 residues. Trimming removed 0 bases from V and 3 bases from J, with 8 bases in between. Germline CDR1 and CDR2: ENHRY and SYGVKD. CDR3 protein: CAISESGGHTEAFF. As DNA, the CDR3 is TGTGCCATCAGTGAGTCGGGAGGGCACACTGAAGCTTTCTTT.

The chain has TRBV28 and TRBJ1-1; D unresolved. V lost 2 bases and J lost 6, with 10 bases in between. Per germline, CDR1 MDHEN and CDR2 SYDVKM. This CDR3 region has 13 residues. CDR3 in DNA: TGTGCCAGCAGTTTAATTGGAGTATCTGAAGCTTTCTTT. This sequence encodes CASSLIGVSEAFF. Full variable domain (outside the CDR3, taken from reference TRBV28 and TRBJ1-1): DVKVTQSSRYLVKRTGEKVFLECVQDMDHENMFWYRQDPGLGLRLIYFSYDVKMKEKGDIPEGYSVSREKKERFSLILESASTNQTSMYLCASSLIGVSEAFFGQGTRLTVV.

This clone was found once. The V gene is TRBV2, the J gene TRBJ2-7; D not resolved. The CDR3 sequence is 11 residues long. In germline, CDR1 is SNHLY, CDR2 FYNNEI. V lost 2 bases and J 4 bases, leaving 3 bases between the germline ends. The CDR3 sequence is CASSELYEQYF. The CDR3 DNA sequence: TGTGCCAGCAGTGAACTTTACGAGCAGTACTTC. The full variable domain, in which reference TRBV2 and TRBJ2-7 provide the parts outside the CDR3, is EPEVTQTPSHQVTQMGQEVILRCVPISNHLYFYWYRQILGQKVEFLVSFYNNEISEKSEIFDDQFSVERPDGSNFTLKIRSTKLEDSAMYFCASSELYEQYFGPGTRLTVT.

The rearrangement joins TRBV29-1 to TRBJ2-1, with D tentatively TRBD1 (5 bases). The CDR3 loop spans 14 amino acids. V dropped 3 bases and J dropped 6 bases, with 15 bases sitting between them. Germline CDR1 SQVTM, CDR2 ANQGSEA. As DNA, the CDR3 is TGCAGCGTTGATGTCGCAGGGATAGGCAATGAGCAGTTCTTC. As protein: CSVDVAGIGNEQFF.

The chain employs TRBV2 and TRBJ1-5; no firm D call. Germline CDR1 is SNHLY and CDR2 is FYNNEI. Trimming pared 0 bases from V and 5 bases from J, leaving 5 bases between. The CDR3 contains 13 residues. Here the CDR3 DNA reads TGTGCCAGCAGTGAAGCCCTCGATCAGCCCCAGCATTTT. Translated, it gives CASSEALDQPQHF.

V gene TRBV4-3 combines with J gene TRBJ2-1; TRBD2 matches 8 bases. This CDR3 comprises 16 residues. With V trimmed by 0 bases and J by 9 bases, 10 bases remained unmatched. Germline-derived CDR1 and CDR2 are LGHNA and YSLEER. CDR3 loop: CASSQDGAGGTIEQFF. The DNA for the CDR3 is TGCGCCAGCAGCCAAGATGGGGCGGGAGGTACCATTGAGCAGTTCTTC.